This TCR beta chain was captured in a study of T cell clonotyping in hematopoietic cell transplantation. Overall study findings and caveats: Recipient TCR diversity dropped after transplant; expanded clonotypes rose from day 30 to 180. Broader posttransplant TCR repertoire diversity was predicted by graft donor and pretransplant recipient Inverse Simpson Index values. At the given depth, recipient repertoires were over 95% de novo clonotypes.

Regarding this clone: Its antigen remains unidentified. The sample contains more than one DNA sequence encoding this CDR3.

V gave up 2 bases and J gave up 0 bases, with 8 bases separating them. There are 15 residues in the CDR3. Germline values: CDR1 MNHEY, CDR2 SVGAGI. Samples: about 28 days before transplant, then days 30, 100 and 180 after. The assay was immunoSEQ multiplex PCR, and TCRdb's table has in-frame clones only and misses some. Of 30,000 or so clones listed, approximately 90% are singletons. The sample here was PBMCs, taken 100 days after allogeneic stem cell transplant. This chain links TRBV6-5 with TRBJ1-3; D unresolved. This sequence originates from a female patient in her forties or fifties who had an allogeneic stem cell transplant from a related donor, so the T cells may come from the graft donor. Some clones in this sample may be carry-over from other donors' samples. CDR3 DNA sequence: TGTGCCAGCAGTTACGGAGGAGTCTCTGGAAACACCATATATTTT. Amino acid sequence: CASSYGGVSGNTIYF.